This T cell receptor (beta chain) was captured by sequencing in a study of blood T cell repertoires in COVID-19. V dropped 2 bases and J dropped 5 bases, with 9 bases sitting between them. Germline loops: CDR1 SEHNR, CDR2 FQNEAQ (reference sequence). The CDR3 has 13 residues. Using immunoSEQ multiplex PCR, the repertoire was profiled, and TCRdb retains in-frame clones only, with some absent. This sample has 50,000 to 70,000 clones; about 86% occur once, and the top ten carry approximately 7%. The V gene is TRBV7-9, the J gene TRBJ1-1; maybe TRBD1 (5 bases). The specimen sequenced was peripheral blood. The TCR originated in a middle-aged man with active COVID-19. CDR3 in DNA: TGTGCCAGCAGCTTAAAAGGGGAAACTGAAGCTTTCTTT. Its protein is CASSLKGETEAFF.